This T cell receptor (beta chain) originates from a study of read filtering for tumor transcriptome and immune sequencing. As for the study in general: IR-seq gave about 3.5 to 10.27 million TCR reads per sample; RNA-seq gave 85 to 1273.

The table lists this clonotype with a few counts. The target antigen is unknown. From about 400 ng of RNA, a library with molecular barcoded alpha/delta and beta/gamma adaptors was made. TCRdb reanalysed the reads using MiXCR and keeps one entry per CDR3 protein. The sample includes about 50,000 distinct CDR3 sequences, around 19% seen only once; the top ten take 15% to 17%. Study-wide findings and caveats: RNA-seq captured clonotypes less deeply and reliably than IR-seq. Single-read clonotypes: 80% to 90% of IR-seq clonotypes (approximately 3.7% of reads), 74.6% of RNA-seq clonotypes (44.6% of reads).

The source material was a population of CD138-negative cells sorted from bone marrow. The origin of this receptor is a donor aged 40 or older with multiple myeloma.

The chain's CDR3 is CASSSPPGSRGAKNIQYF. Here the CDR3 DNA reads TGTGCCAGCAGCTCACCTCCGGGGTCCCGGGGAGCCAAAAACATTCAGTACTTC. The chain has TRBV7-2 and TRBJ2-4, with TRBD2 as a possible D gene (5 bases). Deletions cut 4 bases from V and 0 bases from J, with 19 bases between. This CDR3 region has 18 residues. Germline V gene sequence: CDR1 SGHTA, CDR2 FQGNSA.